This T cell receptor (beta chain) was identified during a study of control samples from healthy donors and cancer patients. Using immunoSEQ multiplex PCR, the repertoire was profiled, and TCRdb retains in-frame clones only, with some absent. The sample lists roughly 130,000 clones, about 94% occurring once. This CDR3 has 17 residues. Germline assignment: CDR1 SGHDT and CDR2 YYEEEE. V was cut by 3 bases and J by 2 bases, with 21 bases left in between. The receptor's source is a man aged 25 to 40 in good health. Source material: blood. This chain joins TRBV5-6 and TRBJ2-7, with a weak D call TRBD2 (6 bases). The chain's CDR3 is CASSSPARGLVAYEQYF. CDR3 nucleotides: TGTGCCAGCAGCTCCCCGGCAAGGGGACTTGTGGCCTACGAGCAGTACTTC. Full variable domain (remainder filled in from reference TRBV5-6 and TRBJ2-7): DAGVTQSPTHLIKTRGQQVTLRCSPKSGHDTVSWYQQALGQGPQFIFQYYEEEERQRGNFPDRFSGHQFPNYSSELNVNALLLGDSALYLCASSSPARGLVAYEQYFGPGTRLTVT.